Shown below are 22 T cell receptor beta chains from a single sample sequenced in a study of T cell responses to AZD1222 COVID-19 vaccine. Repertoires were generated with immunoSEQ multiplex PCR, while TCRdb's copy carries only in-frame clones and drops some. The data hold 90,000 to 150,000 clones, with approximately 91% observed a single time. The source was peripheral blood, collected on day 0 of AZD1222 vaccination. These receptors came from an adult in good health.

This sequence joins TRBV29-1 and TRBJ2-3; 7 bases align to TRBD1. V shed 5 bases, J shed 7 bases, and the junction held 6 bases outside the gene matches. The CDR3 is 12 amino acids. Germline assignment: CDR1 SQVTM and CDR2 ANQGSEA. The CDR3 reads CSVKGGSNTQYF. The CDR3 bases are TGCAGCGTTAAAGGGGGCTCCAATACGCAGTATTTT.

The V gene is TRBV5-6, the J gene TRBJ2-7; D may correspond to TRBD1 or TRBD2 (6 bases each). The germline CDR1 and CDR2 sequences are SGHDT and YYEEEE. The CDR3 is 14 residues long. The V end was cut by 7 bases, the J end by 0 bases, with 14 bases between. CDR3: CASVGGTHSYEQYF. CDR3 DNA: TGTGCCAGCGTGGGCGGGACACACTCCTACGAGCAGTACTTC.

The gene calls are TRBV7-8 and TRBJ2-3; TRBD2 is a possible D gene (5 bases). Deletions cut 0 bases from V and 0 bases from J, with 16 bases between. The CDR3 contains 18 residues. Per the germline V gene, CDR1 is SGHVS and CDR2 is FQNEAQ. The CDR3 DNA reads as TGTGCCAGCAGCTTAGCTAGTGATCCAGCGGCTAGCACAGATACGCAGTATTTT. Protein product: CASSLASDPAASTDTQYF.

The rearrangement joins TRBV7-2 to TRBJ1-1, with unresolved D. CDR3 size: 11 residues. The V gene's germline CDR1 is SGHTA and CDR2 FQGNSA. V was shortened by 5 bases and J by 2 bases, with 3 bases between the two germline ends. The CDR3: CASSQNTEAFF. CDR3 nucleotides: TGTGCCAGCAGCCAAAACACTGAAGCTTTCTTT.

CDR3 residues: CASSKPGNEAFF. In DNA, the CDR3 is TGTGCCAGCAGCAAACCAGGAAATGAAGCTTTCTTT. The chain uses TRBV21-1 and TRBJ1-1; TRBD1 was called by the table and not checked on the DNA. TRBV21-1 is deemed a pseudogene. The CDR3 spans 12 residues.

The rearrangement links TRBV11-2 to TRBJ1-2; 7 nucleotides match TRBD1. V dropped 0 bases and J dropped 6; count of bases not matched to a gene: 7. Germline values: CDR1 SGHAT, CDR2 FQNNGV. The CDR3 spans 15 residues. CDR3: CASSLDLKTGNGYTF. As DNA, the CDR3 is TGTGCCAGCAGCTTAGATCTAAAGACAGGGAATGGCTACACCTTC.

This chain joins TRBV5-4 and TRBJ2-1, with 13 bases aligning to TRBD2. V lost 4 bases and J lost 10; bases outside the gene matches: 14. The CDR3 is 17 residues long. Germline CDR1 and CDR2: SGHNT and YYREEE (reference sequence). The CDR3 here is CASSRELAGGLSGEQFF. The CDR3 DNA sequence: TGTGCCAGCAGCCGGGAACTAGCGGGGGGGCTTTCAGGGGAGCAGTTCTTC.

V is TRBV7-3 and J is TRBJ2-1; 12 bases map to TRBD2. With 4 bases clipped from V and 10 bases from J, the junction kept 8 bases outside the gene matches. Germline CDR1 reads SGHTA; CDR2 reads FQGTGA. This CDR3 comprises 15 residues. In nucleotides, the CDR3 is TGTGCCAGCAGCTATCTAGCGGGGGGGCCTAAAGAGCAGTTCTTC. Translation: CASSYLAGGPKEQFF.

The rearrangement links TRBV10-3 to TRBJ2-2; unclear D gene. The CDR3 is 13 amino acids. V shed 6 bases and J shed 4 bases, with 9 bases lying between them. Germline V gives CDR1 ENHRY, CDR2 SYGVKD. The CDR3 coding sequence is TGTGCCATCAGGCAGGAATTCACCGGGGAGCTGTTTTTT. Amino acids: CAIRQEFTGELFF.

This chain connects TRBV7-8 to TRBJ1-5; TRBD1 is a possible D gene (6 bases). The CDR3 consists of 17 residues. Germline values: CDR1 SGHVS, CDR2 FQNEAQ. V was cut by 3 bases and J by 1 base, with 16 bases left in between. The DNA of the CDR3 is TGTGCCAGCAGCTTGTACCCCCCAGGGGCCAGCAATCAGCCCCAGCATTTT. Translated: CASSLYPPGASNQPQHF.

The chain links TRBV6-5 to TRBJ1-5; 9 positions agree with TRBD1. The CDR3 length is 15 residues. The trim removed 7 bases at V and 3 bases at J, leaving 7 bases unmatched. Per germline, CDR1 MNHEY and CDR2 SVGAGI. The CDR3 bases are TGTGCCAGCAAAGGAACAGGGGGCAACAATCAGCCCCAGCATTTT. This translates into CASKGTGGNNQPQHF.

The rearrangement joins TRBV12-3 or TRBV12-4 to TRBJ1-2; D is possibly TRBD1 (6 bases). V dropped 4 bases and J dropped 4 bases, with 10 bases sitting between them. The CDR3 covers 13 residues. CDR3 in amino acids: CASSWTATYGYTF. CDR3 coding DNA: TGTGCCAGCAGTTGGACAGCAACCTATGGCTACACCTTC.

The rearrangement links TRBV5-6 to TRBJ1-1, with TRBD1 as a possible D gene (6 bases). Germline V CDR1 and CDR2: SGHDT, YYEEEE. The CDR3 sequence is 16 residues long. The V end was cut by 4 bases, the J end by 1 base, with 17 bases between. The CDR3 sequence is CASSKTGSPSNTEAFF. The CDR3 nucleotides read TGTGCCAGCAGCAAGACAGGTTCGCCTTCGAACACTGAAGCTTTCTTT.

CDR3 in amino acids: CASSDVREITNEQFF. In DNA, the CDR3 is TGCGCCAGCAGCGACGTGAGGGAAATTACAAATGAGCAGTTCTTC. The chain employs TRBV4-1 and TRBJ2-1; D might be TRBD2 (5 bases). Trimming took 5 bases from V and 7 from J, leaving 18 bases between them. The germline CDR1 and CDR2 sequences are MGHRA and YSYEKL. The CDR3 is 15 residues long.

The chain carries TRBV29-1 and TRBJ2-6, with 9 positions matching TRBD2. CDR3 length: 17 residues. CDR1 is SQVTM and CDR2 is ANQGSEA in the germline V gene. V trimming: 1 base; J trimming: 0 bases; junction bases outside the gene matches: 4. In nucleotides, the CDR3 is TGCAGCGTTGAAGTTGTTAGCGGGGGCTCTGGGGCCAACGTCCTGACTTTC. Amino acids: CSVEVVSGGSGANVLTF.

The chain combines TRBV7-2 with TRBJ1-6; no firm D call. V lost 0 bases and J lost 7, with 7 bases in between. This CDR3 has 14 amino acids. Looked up from germline, CDR1 is SGHTA and CDR2 is FQGNSA. The CDR3: CASSLAPGNSPLHF. CDR3 DNA: TGTGCCAGCAGCTTAGCTCCCGGGAATTCACCCCTCCACTTT.

V usage is TRBV20-1 and J usage is TRBJ2-1; 8 bases align to TRBD1. V lost 3 bases, J lost 6 bases, and 7 bases stayed unmatched. The CDR3 is 14 amino acids. CDR1 DFQATT and CDR2 SNEGSKA come from the germline V gene (reference sequence). The CDR3 sequence: CSASQGAVLNEQFF. The CDR3 nucleotides are TGCAGTGCTAGTCAGGGGGCGGTTCTCAATGAGCAGTTCTTC.

This sequence joins TRBV27 and TRBJ1-2, with D hard to call. From germline, CDR1 is MNHEY and CDR2 SMNVEV (reference sequence). This CDR3 is 15 amino acids long. V was clipped by 0 bases and J by 7 bases, with 15 bases between them. The CDR3: CASSLSTTSIAGYTF. In DNA form, the CDR3 reads TGTGCCAGCAGTTTATCTACGACCTCTATAGCTGGCTACACCTTC.

J is TRBJ1-3 and V is TRBV7-2; D remains unclear. CDR3 length: 16 amino acids. V lost 1 base and J 2 bases, leaving 12 bases between the germline ends. Per the germline V gene, CDR1 is SGHTA and CDR2 is FQGNSA. The CDR3 region is CASSLGGNRAGNTIYF. CDR3 DNA sequence: TGTGCCAGCAGCTTAGGAGGGAATAGGGCTGGAAACACCATATATTTT.

The genes are TRBV4-1 and TRBJ2-7; TRBD2 is a possible D gene (6 bases). V lost 0 bases and J 5 bases, leaving 8 bases between the germline ends. This CDR3 contains 13 residues. Germline lookup yields CDR1 MGHRA and CDR2 YSYEKL. This CDR3 is CASSQEGRNEQYF. The CDR3 coding sequence is TGCGCCAGCAGCCAAGAGGGGAGGAACGAGCAGTACTTC.

This chain uses TRBV10-1 with TRBJ2-5; 9 bases agree with TRBD2. Germline values: CDR1 WNHNN, CDR2 SYGVQD (reference sequence). The CDR3 totals 17 residues. The V segment lost 0 bases and the J segment 2 bases; nucleotides outside the gene matches: 7. CDR3 coding DNA: TGCGCCAGCAGTGAGTCGGTCCAGCGGGGGGAGCAAGAGACCCAGTACTTC. Encoded protein: CASSESVQRGEQETQYF.

The V and J genes are TRBV19 and TRBJ1-2, with 9 bases aligning to TRBD1. The V gene's germline CDR1 is LNHDA and CDR2 SQIVND (reference sequence). CDR3 length: 15 residues. Trimming at V came to 5 bases and at J to 7 bases, leaving 11 bases not matched to a gene. The chain's CDR3 is CASSPTQGAMSGYTF. For the CDR3, the DNA is TGTGCCAGTAGTCCCACACAGGGGGCGATGAGTGGCTACACCTTC.